This T cell receptor (beta chain) came from a study of blood T cell repertoires in COVID-19 (dated by TCRdb to 2018 to 2020). About the study as a whole: Samples from collaborators originated in the United States, Italy and Spain and spanned both the acute and convalescent phases of COVID-19. The prospective study material was composed of cDNA or gDNA derived from T cells, B-cell-depleted T cells, or PBMCs. Subjects who had been exposed to COVID-19, were actively infected with it, or had recovered from it provided the deeply sampled blood TCRbeta repertoires that made up the dataset. The repertoires were made available in a free public database intended to serve as a resource for research on the immune response to SARS-CoV-2. Samples were obtained from the ongoing ImmuneRACE study (first 160 participants) and from about 1,300 subjects provided by 6 global collaborators. A de-identified subject ID, COVID-19 status, age in years and sex were almost always included in the sample metadata. Where HLA class I and class II types were available, the types were taken from metadata supplied by the sample provider, not from assay-based typing. On the study overall, not on this receptor specifically: The amount of clinical and demographic metadata varied by source and participant and was provided uncurated.

TCRbeta CDR3 regions were amplified from genomic DNA by means of the immunoSEQ Assay, a bias-controlled multiplex PCR. In the authors' own workflow: Nucleated cell counts per sample were estimated from amplification of reference gene primers within the assay. Sequence reads were collapsed and filtered to measure the absolute abundance of every unique TCRbeta CDR3 rearrangement. For each sample, productive Simpson clonality was calculated as the square root of Simpson's diversity index across productive rearrangements. Drawn from immuneACCESS, this table holds only the in-frame rearrangements with V and J called that TCRdb kept. Clones are partly lost; checked studies trace under half to an unresolved V gene and leave the rest unexplained. D and trimming come from the DNA, and the V and J calls and clone size come from that table. For this sample there are about 270,000 clones; 70% to 85% appear just once. About 1.5% of the sample belongs to the ten largest clones.

About this clone: Its antigen is still unknown. The sample holds no much larger clone one base away, and base qualities are not on file.

At one collaborating source in Seattle, patients were enrolled during active infection and were followed longitudinally through the course of disease. Collaborating institutions collected whole blood in K2EDTA tubes following their own protocols. For TCRbeta analysis, collaborator samples were shipped as frozen whole blood, as isolated PBMCs, or as DNA extracted from either sample type. CDR1 SGHTA and CDR2 FQGNSA were looked up in the germline V gene. V is cut by 2 bases and J by 1 base, and the space between the germline ends is 5 bases. The CDR3 spans 13 residues, from the cysteine through the phenylalanine. Only the CDR3 region is kept as DNA, spanning 39 bases read in frame from base 1.

The specimen was peripheral blood. The TCR was taken from a human donor with COVID-19, enrolled during active disease. The donor label of this sample is uncertain. Recombination connected TRBV7-2 to TRBJ1-1; no D gene is confidently identified. At the DNA level, the sequence is TGTGCCAGCAGCTTACTAGAGAACACTGAAGCTTTCTTT. The encoded protein is CASSLLENTEAFF.